This T cell receptor beta chain was observed in a study of blood T cell repertoires in COVID-19. Study information: The study drew acute and convalescent COVID-19 samples from the United States, Italy and Spain. In each case, the material was cDNA or gDNA derived from T cells, B-cell-depleted T cells, or PBMCs.

Seattle's enrolled individuals joined amid active infection and were then monitored longitudinally. Original processing methods: Amplification of reference gene primers was used by the study to estimate nucleated cell counts. Produced via immunoSEQ multiplex PCR; TCRdb's table is partial and in-frame only. V and J calls and clone size follow that table, whereas D and trimming were derived from the DNA. The sample includes 200,000 to 250,000 clones, around four fifths of them seen just once. The CDR3 extends over 13 amino acids. After removal of 3 bases from V and 4 bases from J, the junction contained 4 bases not matched to a gene. The germline gives CDR1 SGHRS, CDR2 YFSETQ.

The V gene is TRBV5-1, the J gene TRBJ2-7; 7 bases fit TRBD1. Sample: peripheral blood. This TCR came from a woman in her seventies with COVID-19, enrolled during active disease. In DNA, the CDR3 is TGCGCCAGCAGCTCTACAGGGGCTTACGAGCAGTACTTC. Translation gives CASSSTGAYEQYF.